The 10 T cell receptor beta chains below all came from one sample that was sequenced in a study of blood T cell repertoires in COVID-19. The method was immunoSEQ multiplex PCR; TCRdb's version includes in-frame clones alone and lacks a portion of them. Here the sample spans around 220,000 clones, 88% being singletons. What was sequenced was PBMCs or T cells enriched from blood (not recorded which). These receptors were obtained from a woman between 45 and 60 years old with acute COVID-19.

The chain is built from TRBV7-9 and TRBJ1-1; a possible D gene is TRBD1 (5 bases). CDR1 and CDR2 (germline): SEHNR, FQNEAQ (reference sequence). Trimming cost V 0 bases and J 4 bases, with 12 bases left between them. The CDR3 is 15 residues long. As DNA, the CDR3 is TGTGCCAGCAGCTTAGCTATCGGGGGAATCACTGAAGCTTTCTTT. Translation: CASSLAIGGITEAFF.

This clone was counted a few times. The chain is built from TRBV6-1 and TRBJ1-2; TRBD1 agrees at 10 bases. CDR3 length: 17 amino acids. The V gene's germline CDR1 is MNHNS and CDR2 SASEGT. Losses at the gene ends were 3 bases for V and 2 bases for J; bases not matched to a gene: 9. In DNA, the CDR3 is TGTGCCAGCAGTGAGATACCGGGACAGGGGTCAAACTATGGCTACACCTTC. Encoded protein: CASSEIPGQGSNYGYTF.

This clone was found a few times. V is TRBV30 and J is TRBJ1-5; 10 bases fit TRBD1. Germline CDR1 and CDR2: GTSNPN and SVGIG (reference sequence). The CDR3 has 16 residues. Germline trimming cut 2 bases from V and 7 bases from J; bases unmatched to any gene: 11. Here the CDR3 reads CAWSPRDRGKGQPQHF. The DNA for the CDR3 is TGTGCCTGGAGTCCCCGGGACAGGGGAAAGGGCCAGCCCCAGCATTTT.

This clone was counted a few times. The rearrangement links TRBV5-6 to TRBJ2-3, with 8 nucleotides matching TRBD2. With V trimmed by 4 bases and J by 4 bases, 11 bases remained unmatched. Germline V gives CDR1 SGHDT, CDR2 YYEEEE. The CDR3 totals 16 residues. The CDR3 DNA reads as TGTGCCAGCAGCCAGACCGGGACTAGTGGATCAGATACGCAGTATTTT. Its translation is CASSQTGTSGSDTQYF. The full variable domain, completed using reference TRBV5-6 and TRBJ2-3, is DAGVTQSPTHLIKTRGQQVTLRCSPKSGHDTVSWYQQALGQGPQFIFQYYEEEERQRGNFPDRFSGHQFPNYSSELNVNALLLGDSALYLCASSQTGTSGSDTQYFGPGTRLTVL.

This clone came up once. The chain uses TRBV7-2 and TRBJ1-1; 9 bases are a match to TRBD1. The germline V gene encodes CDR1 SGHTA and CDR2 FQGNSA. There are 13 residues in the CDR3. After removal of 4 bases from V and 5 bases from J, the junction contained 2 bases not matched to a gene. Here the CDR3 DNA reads TGTGCCAGCAGCTGGACAGGGGATACTGAAGCTTTCTTT. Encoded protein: CASSWTGDTEAFF.

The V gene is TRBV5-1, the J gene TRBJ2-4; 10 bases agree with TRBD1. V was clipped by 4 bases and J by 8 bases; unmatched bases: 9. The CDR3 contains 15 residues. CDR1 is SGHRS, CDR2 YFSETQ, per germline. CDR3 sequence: CASSVTGTGDHIQYF. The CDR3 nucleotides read TGCGCCAGCAGCGTAACCGGGACAGGGGACCACATTCAGTACTTC.

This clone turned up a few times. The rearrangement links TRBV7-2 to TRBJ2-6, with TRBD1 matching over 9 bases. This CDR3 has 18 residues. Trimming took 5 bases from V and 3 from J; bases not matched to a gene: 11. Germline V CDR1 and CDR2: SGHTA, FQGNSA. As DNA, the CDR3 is TGTGCCAGCAGCGCCCCGGGACAGGGTACTAGTGGGGCCAACGTCCTGACTTTC. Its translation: CASSAPGQGTSGANVLTF.

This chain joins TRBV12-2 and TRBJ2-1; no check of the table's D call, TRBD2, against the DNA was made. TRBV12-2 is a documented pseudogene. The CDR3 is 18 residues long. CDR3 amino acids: CASRLVLAYRATLNEQFF. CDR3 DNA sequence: TGTGCAAGTCGCTTGGTACTAGCTTATCGCGCCACCCTCAATGAGCAGTTCTTC.

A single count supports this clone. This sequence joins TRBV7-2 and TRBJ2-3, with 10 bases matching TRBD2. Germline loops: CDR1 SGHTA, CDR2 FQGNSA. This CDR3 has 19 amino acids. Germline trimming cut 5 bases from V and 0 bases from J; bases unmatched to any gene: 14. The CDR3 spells CASSPGLAARWSSTDTQYF. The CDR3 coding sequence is TGTGCCAGCAGCCCCGGACTAGCGGCCAGGTGGTCTAGCACAGATACGCAGTATTTT.

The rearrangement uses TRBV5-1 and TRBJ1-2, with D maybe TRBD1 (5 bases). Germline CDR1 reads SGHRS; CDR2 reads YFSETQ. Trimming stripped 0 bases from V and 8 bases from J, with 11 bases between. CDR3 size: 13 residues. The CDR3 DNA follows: TGCGCCAGCAGCTTGGGACAGTCTCGCGGCTACACCTTC. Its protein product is CASSLGQSRGYTF. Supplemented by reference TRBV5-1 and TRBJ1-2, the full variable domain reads KAGVTQTPRYLIKTRGQQVTLSCSPISGHRSVSWYQQTPGQGLQFLFEYFSETQRNKGNFPGRFSGRQFSNSRSEMNVSTLELGDSALYLCASSLGQSRGYTFGSGTRLTVV.